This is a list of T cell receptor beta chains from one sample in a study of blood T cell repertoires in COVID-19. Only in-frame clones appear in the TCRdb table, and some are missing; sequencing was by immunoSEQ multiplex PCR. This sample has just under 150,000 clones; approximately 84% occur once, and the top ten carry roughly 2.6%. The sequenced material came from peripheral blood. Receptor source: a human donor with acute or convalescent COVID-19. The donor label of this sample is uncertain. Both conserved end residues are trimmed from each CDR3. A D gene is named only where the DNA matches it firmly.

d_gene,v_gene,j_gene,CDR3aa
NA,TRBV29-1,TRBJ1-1,SATGDMNTEAF
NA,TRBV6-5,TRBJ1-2,ASSYSKRTANYGYT
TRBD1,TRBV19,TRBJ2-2,ASSFDRANTGELF
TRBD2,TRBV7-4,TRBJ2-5,ASSLAGRGQETQY
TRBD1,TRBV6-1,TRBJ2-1,ASSGGGPRTDLYNEQF
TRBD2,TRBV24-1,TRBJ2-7,ATSDLVAGGSYEQY
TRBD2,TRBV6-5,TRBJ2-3,ASSYSTSGRPDTQY
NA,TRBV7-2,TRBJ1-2,ASSLDGTYGYT
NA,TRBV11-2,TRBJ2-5,ASSLGGTNQETQY
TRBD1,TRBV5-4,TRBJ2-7,ASSPIQGADEQY
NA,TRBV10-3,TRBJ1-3,AISEGGRGALGNTIY
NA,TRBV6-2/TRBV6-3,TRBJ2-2,ASRPQNTGELF
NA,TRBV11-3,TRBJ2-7,ASSFSGQGYEQY
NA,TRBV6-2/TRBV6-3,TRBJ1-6,ASSLLLQGLTDSPLH
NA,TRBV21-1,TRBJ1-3,ASSKCGCPIYSGNTIY
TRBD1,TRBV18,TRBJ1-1,ASSTMGQGVLGNTEAF
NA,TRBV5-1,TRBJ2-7,ASSLQGSYEQY
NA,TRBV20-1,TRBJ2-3,SASAGSFRDTQY
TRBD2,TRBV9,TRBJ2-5,ASSPSGGAVETQY
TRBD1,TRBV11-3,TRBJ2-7,ASSLGGQAYEQY
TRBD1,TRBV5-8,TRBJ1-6,ASSSGDRENSPLH
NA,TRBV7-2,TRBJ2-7,ASSQGPGVEQY
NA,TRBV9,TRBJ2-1,ASSVEGRVGFNEQF
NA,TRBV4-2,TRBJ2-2,ASSQDLVDSHTGELF
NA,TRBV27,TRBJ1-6,ASSFERGGSYNSPLH